This T cell receptor beta chain was observed in a study of cytomegalovirus exposure and HLA in healthy donors. V dropped 4 bases and J dropped 5 bases, with 21 bases sitting between them. Germline V gives CDR1 SGDLS, CDR2 YYNGEE. The CDR3 runs 16 residues. The PCR had 60 Vbeta and 13 Jbeta primers. Sequenced by immunoSEQ multiplex PCR; TCRdb stores in-frame clones only, minus some. The sample carries around 150,000 clones, under 80% recorded once. V gene TRBV9 combines with J gene TRBJ2-5; D may be TRBD2 (5 bases). The sample taken for sequencing was PBMCs. This clonotype originated in a male donor in good health and CMV-seronegative. The CDR3 nucleotides are TGTGCCAGCAGCCCCACCCCCAACCTAGCTCGGGAGACCCAGTACTTC. This gives the protein CASSPTPNLARETQYF.